The T cell receptor beta chain under discussion was sequenced for a study of CD8+ T cells in alopecia areata. V dropped 6 bases and J dropped 3; count of bases not matched to a gene: 14. This CDR3 contains 16 residues. CDR1 is SEHNR and CDR2 is FQNEAQ in the germline V gene (reference sequence). Study findings and constraints: Against the mouse data, patients shared TCRs less clearly, possibly for HLA reasons.

With respect to this clone: Its specificity is unknown.

The authors extracted RNA and reverse transcribed it into cDNA as the sequencing template. Profiling relied on immunoSEQ multiplex PCR, and the TCRdb table lists in-frame clones only, not all of them. The profile shows around 210,000 clones, around 50% of them singletons. The chain links TRBV7-9 to TRBJ2-7; 7 positions agree with TRBD1. The origin of this receptor is a human donor in good health. The sample taken for sequencing was CD8+ T cells sorted from blood. The CDR3: CASSETTGLLLYEQYF. CDR3 nucleotides: TGTGCCAGCAGTGAAACGACAGGGTTACTCCTCTACGAGCAGTACTTC.